This T cell receptor (beta chain) was obtained from a study of T cells in Graves' hyperthyroidism and ophthalmopathy. This clonotype was observed many times. Regions amplified from RNA transcripts were the TCR beta CDR3 regions. The HTBI primer set drove a first-round RT-PCR of the TCR CDR3. TCRdb itself ran the multiplex PCR reads through MiXCR, one entry per CDR3 protein. The data contain nearly 600,000 distinct CDR3 sequences, 14% of them singletons. The CDR3 consists of 17 residues. V was clipped by 0 bases and J by 5 bases; unmatched bases: 7. Germline V gene sequence: CDR1 LGHDT, CDR2 YNNKEL (reference sequence).

The chain uses TRBV3-1 and TRBJ2-1; 10 positions agree with TRBD2. Sequenced sample: blood. This receptor was identified in a woman between 18 and 30 years old with Graves' ophthalmopathy. CDR3 residues: CASSQDWASGRNNEQFF. The CDR3 DNA reads TGTGCCAGCAGCCAAGATTGGGCTAGCGGGAGAAACAATGAGCAGTTCTTC.